This T cell receptor beta chain was found in a study of blood T cell repertoires in COVID-19. Study at large: Sites in the United States, Italy and Spain provided acute and convalescent COVID-19 samples. PBMCs, B-cell-depleted T cells, or T cells were the source of the cDNA or gDNA that made up the material.

After removal of 0 bases from V and 6 bases from J, the junction contained 5 bases not matched to a gene. Germline CDR1 ENHRY, CDR2 SYGVKD. CDR3 length equals 15 residues. Original processing methods: Researchers report that nucleated cell counts were estimated from reference gene primer amplification. Sequencing was performed with immunoSEQ multiplex PCR; in TCRdb, only in-frame clones are kept and a portion is missing. V, J and clone size are those of that table, while D and trimming were read from the DNA. Among some 150,000 clones listed, more than 75% were seen once. The sequence was collected from a man between 70 and 80 years old with acute or convalescent COVID-19. The genes are TRBV10-3 and TRBJ2-1; 7 bases are a match to TRBD1. Sequenced input: peripheral blood. The CDR3 sequence: CAISESTGKSNEQFF. The CDR3 DNA reads as TGTGCCATCAGTGAGTCGACAGGGAAATCCAATGAGCAGTTCTTC.